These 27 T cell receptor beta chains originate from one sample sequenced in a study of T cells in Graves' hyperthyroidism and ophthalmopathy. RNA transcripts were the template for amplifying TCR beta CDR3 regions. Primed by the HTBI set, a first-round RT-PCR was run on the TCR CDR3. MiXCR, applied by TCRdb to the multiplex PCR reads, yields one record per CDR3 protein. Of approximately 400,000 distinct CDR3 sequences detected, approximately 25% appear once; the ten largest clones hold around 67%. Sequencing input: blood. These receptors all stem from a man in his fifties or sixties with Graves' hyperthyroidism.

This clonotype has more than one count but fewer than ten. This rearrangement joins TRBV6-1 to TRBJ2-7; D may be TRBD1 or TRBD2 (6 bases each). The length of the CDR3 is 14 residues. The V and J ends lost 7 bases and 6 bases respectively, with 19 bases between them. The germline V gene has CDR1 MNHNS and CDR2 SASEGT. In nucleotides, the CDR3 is TGTGCCAGCACGGAAACAGGGACTTCGCTCGAGCAGTACTTC. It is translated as CASTETGTSLEQYF.

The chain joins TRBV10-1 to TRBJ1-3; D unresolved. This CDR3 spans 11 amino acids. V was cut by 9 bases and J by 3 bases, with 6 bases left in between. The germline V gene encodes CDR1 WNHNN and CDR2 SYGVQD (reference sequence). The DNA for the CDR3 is TGCGCCAGAATGGGTGGAAACACCATATATTTT. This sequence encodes CARMGGNTIYF.

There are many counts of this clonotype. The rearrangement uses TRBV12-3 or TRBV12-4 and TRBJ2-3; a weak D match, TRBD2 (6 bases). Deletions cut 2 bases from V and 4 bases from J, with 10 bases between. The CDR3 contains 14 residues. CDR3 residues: CASSLQLAPDTQYF. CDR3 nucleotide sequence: TGTGCCAGCAGTTTACAACTAGCTCCAGATACGCAGTATTTT.

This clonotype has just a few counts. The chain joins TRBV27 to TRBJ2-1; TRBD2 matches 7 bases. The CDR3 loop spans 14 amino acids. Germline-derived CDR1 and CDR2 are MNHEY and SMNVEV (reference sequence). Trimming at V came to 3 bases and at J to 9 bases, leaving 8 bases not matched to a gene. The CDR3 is CASSFSGLGAEQFF. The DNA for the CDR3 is TGTGCCAGCAGTTTTTCAGGACTAGGGGCTGAGCAGTTCTTC.

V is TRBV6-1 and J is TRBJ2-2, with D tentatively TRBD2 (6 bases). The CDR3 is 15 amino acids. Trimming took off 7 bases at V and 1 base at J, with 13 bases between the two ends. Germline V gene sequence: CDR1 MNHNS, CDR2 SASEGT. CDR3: CASKSGTVNTGELFF. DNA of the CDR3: TGTGCCAGCAAATCCGGGACTGTGAACACCGGGGAGCTGTTTTTT.

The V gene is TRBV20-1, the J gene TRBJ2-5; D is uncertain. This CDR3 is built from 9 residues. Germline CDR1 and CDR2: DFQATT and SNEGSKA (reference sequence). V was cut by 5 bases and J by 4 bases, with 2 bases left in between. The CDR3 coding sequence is TGCAGTGCTCCAGAGACCCAGTACTTC. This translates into CSAPETQYF.

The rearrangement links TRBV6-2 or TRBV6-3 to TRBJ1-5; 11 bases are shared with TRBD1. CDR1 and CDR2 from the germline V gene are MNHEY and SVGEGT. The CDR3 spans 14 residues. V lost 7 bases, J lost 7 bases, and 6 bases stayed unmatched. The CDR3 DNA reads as TGTGCCAGCAATGAGGGACAGGGGGTGCAGCCCCAGCATTTT. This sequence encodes CASNEGQGVQPQHF.

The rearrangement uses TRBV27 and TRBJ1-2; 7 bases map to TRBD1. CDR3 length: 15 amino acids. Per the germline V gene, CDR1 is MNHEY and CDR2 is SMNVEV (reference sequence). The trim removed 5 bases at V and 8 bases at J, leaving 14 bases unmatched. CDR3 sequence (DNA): TGTGCCAGCAGTGCCCAGACAGGGTCCCCAGGGGGCTACACCTTC. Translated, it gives CASSAQTGSPGGYTF.

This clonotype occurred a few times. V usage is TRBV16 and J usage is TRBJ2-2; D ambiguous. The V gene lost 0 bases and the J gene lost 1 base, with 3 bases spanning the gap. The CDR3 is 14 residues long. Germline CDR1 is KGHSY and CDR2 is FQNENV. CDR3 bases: TGTGCCAGCAGCCAATCTTTGAACACCGGGGAGCTGTTTTTT. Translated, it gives CASSQSLNTGELFF.

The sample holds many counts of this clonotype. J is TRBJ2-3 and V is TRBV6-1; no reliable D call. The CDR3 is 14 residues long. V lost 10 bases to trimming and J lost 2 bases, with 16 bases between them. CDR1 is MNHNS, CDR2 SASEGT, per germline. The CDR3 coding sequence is TGTGCCACCCGGACCGTTCTCAACACAGATACGCAGTATTTT. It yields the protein CATRTVLNTDTQYF.

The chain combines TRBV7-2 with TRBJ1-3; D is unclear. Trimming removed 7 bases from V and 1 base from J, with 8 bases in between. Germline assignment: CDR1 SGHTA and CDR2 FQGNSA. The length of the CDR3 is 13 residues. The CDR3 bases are TGTGCCAGCACAACGACATCTGGAAACACCATATATTTT. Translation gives CASTTTSGNTIYF.

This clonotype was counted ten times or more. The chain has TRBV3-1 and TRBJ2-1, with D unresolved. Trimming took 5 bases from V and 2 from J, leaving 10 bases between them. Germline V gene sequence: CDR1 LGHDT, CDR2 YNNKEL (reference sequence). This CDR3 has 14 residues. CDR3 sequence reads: CASSWVGPYNEQFF. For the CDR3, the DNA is TGTGCCAGCAGCTGGGTGGGCCCCTACAATGAGCAGTTCTTC.

The CDR3 here is CASGWDGSPSYEQYF. DNA of the CDR3: TGCGCCAGCGGATGGGACGGGAGCCCGTCCTACGAGCAGTACTTC. The chain uses TRBV4-1 and TRBJ2-7, with D perhaps TRBD2 (6 bases). There are 15 residues in the CDR3. Germline V CDR1 and CDR2: MGHRA, YSYEKL. Trimming stripped 8 bases from V and 1 base from J, with 18 bases between.

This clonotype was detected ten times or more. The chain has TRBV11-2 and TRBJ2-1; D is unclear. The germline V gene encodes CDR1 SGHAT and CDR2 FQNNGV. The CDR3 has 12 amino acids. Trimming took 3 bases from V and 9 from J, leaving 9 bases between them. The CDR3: CASSFETGEQFF. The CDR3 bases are TGTGCCAGCAGCTTCGAGACGGGTGAGCAGTTCTTC.

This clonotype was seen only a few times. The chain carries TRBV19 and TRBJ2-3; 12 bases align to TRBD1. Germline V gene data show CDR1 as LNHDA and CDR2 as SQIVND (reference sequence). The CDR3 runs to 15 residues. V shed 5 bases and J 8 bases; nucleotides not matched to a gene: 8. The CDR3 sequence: CASSSAGTGGFTQYF. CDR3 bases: TGTGCCAGTAGTTCCGCCGGGACAGGGGGCTTTACGCAGTATTTT.

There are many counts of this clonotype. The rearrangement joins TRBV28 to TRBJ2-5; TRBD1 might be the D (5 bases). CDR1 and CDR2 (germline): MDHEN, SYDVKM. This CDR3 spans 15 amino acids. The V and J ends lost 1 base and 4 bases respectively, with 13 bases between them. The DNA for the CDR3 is TGTGCCAGCAGTTTATCGGCTCAGGGTAGAGAGACCCAGTACTTC. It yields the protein CASSLSAQGRETQYF. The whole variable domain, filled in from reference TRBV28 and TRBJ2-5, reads DVKVTQSSRYLVKRTGEKVFLECVQDMDHENMFWYRQDPGLGLRLIYFSYDVKMKEKGDIPEGYSVSREKKERFSLILESASTNQTSMYLCASSLSAQGRETQYFGPGTRLLVL.

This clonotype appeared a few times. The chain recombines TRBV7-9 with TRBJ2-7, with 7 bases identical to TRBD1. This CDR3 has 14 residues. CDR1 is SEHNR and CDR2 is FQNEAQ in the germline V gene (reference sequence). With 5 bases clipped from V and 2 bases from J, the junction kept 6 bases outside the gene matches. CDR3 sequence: CASSPGQPAYEQYF. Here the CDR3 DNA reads TGTGCCAGCAGCCCGGGACAGCCAGCCTACGAGCAGTACTTC. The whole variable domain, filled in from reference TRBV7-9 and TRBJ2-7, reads DTGVSQNPRHKITKRGQNVTFRCDPISEHNRLYWYRQTLGQGPEFLTYFQNEAQLEKSRLLSDRFSAERPKGSFSTLEIQRTEQGDSAMYLCASSPGQPAYEQYFGPGTRLTVT.

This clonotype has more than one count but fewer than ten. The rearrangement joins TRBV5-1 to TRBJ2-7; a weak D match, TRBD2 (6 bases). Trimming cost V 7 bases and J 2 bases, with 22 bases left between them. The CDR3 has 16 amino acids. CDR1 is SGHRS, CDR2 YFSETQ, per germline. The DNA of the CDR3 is TGCGCCAGCTCACCTGGGGAGCGGGCCTTCCCCTACGAGCAGTACTTC. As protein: CASSPGERAFPYEQYF.

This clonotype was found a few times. The CDR3 DNA sequence: TGTGCCAGCAGCCAAGGGGGTTCTGGGGCCAACGTCCTGACTTTC. Its protein product is CASSQGGSGANVLTF. This chain joins TRBV7-2 and TRBJ2-6, with D perhaps matching TRBD1 (6 bases). Germline loops: CDR1 SGHTA, CDR2 FQGNSA. The CDR3 is 15 residues long. V was cut by 5 bases and J by 1 base, with 9 bases left in between. The entire variable domain, with the rest obtained from reference TRBV7-2 and TRBJ2-6, is as follows: GAGVSQSPSNKVTEKGKDVELRCDPISGHTALYWYRQSLGQGLEFLIYFQGNSAPDKSGLPSDRFSAERTGGSVSTLTIQRTQQEDSAVYLCASSQGGSGANVLTFGAGSRLTVL.

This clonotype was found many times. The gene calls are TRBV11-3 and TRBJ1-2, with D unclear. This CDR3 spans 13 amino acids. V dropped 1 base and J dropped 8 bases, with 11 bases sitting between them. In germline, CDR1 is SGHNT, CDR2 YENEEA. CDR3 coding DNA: TGTGCCAGCAGCTTAGGATGGGGAACGGGCTACACCTTC. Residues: CASSLGWGTGYTF.

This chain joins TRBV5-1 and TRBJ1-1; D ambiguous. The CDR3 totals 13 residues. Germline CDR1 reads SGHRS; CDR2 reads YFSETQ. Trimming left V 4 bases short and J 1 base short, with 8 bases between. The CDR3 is CASSVAWNTEAFF. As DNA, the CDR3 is TGCGCCAGCAGCGTTGCTTGGAACACTGAAGCTTTCTTT.

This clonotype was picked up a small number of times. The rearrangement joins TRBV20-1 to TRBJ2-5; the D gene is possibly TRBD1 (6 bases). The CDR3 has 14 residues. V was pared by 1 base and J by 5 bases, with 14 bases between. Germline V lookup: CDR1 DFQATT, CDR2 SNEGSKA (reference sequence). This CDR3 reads CSARGLQGTETQYF. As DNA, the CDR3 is TGCAGTGCTAGAGGACTACAGGGTACGGAGACCCAGTACTTC.

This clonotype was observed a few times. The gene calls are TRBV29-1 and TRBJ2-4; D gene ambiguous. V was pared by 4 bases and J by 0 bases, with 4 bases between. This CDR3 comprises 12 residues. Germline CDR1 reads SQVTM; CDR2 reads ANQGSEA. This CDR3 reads CSVAEAKNIQYF. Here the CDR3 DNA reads TGCAGCGTTGCCGAAGCCAAAAACATTCAGTACTTC. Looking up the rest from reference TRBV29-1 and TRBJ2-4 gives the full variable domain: SAVISQKPSRDICQRGTSLTIQCQVDSQVTMMFWYRQQPGQSLTLIATANQGSEATYESGFVIDKFPISRPNLTFSTLTVSNMSPEDSSIYLCSVAEAKNIQYFGAGTRLSVL.

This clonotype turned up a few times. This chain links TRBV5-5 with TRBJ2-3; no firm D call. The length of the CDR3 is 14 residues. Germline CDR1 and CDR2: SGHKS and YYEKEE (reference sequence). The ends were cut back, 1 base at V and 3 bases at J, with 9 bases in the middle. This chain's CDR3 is CASSLNSDTDTQYF. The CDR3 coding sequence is TGTGCCAGCAGCTTGAATTCGGATACAGATACGCAGTATTTT.

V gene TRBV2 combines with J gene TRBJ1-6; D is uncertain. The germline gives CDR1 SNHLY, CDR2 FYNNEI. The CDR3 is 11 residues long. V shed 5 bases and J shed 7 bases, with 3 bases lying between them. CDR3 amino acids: CASSSNSPLHF. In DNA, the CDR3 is TGTGCCAGCAGTTCCAATTCACCCCTCCACTTT.

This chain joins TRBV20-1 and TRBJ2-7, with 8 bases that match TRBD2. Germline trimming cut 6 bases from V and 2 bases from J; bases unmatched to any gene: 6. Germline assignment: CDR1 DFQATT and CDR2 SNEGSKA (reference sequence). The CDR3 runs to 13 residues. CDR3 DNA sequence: TGCAGTGCGAAAAGCGGGGGTACCTACGAGCAGTACTTC. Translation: CSAKSGGTYEQYF.

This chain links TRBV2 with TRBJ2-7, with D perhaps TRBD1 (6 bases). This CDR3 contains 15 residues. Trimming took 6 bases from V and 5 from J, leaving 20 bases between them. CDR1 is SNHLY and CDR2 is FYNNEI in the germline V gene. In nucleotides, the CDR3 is TGTGCCAGCAGGGACTGGGACAAGTCGGGGCACGAGCAGTACTTC. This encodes CASRDWDKSGHEQYF.